This T cell receptor beta chain was retrieved from a study of sequential checkpoint blockade in melanoma. Assay: immunoSEQ multiplex PCR; the TCRdb copy retains only in-frame clones and omits some. This sample has approximately 20,000 clones, with about two thirds found just once. Trimming took 5 bases from V and 3 from J; bases not matched to a gene: 11. This CDR3 spans 16 amino acids. CDR1 SEHNR and CDR2 FQNEAQ come from the germline V gene (reference sequence). Treatment of the sample: randomized to nivolumab then ipilimumab (arm A) or the reverse (arm B). The chain combines TRBV7-9 with TRBJ2-7; 9 bases agree with TRBD2. The material sequenced was CD8+ T cells sorted from blood (inferred from file names), taken from a patient given nivolumab and ipilimumab in sequence. This TCR was recovered from a human donor with melanoma. CDR3 region: CASSNLEGLAFYEQYF. The CDR3 nucleotides read TGTGCCAGCAGCAATTTAGAGGGACTAGCCTTCTACGAGCAGTACTTC.